This T cell receptor beta chain is from a study of response to subunit inactivated influenza vaccine. This clonotype was detected only a few times. The antigen is undetermined. TCRdb ran MiXCR on the RT-PCR reads and lists one entry per CDR3 protein. The data contain 200,000 to 300,000 distinct CDR3 sequences, 9% to 15% of them singletons. The CDR3 extends over 13 amino acids. Unmatched junction bases numbered 11, after V lost 4 bases and J lost 10 bases. The V gene's germline CDR1 is SGHRS and CDR2 YFSETQ. The study's findings and limits: Few additional T cells are recruited per seasonal influenza vaccination, authors suggested.

The starting material was non-naive T cells sorted from PBMCs, obtained around 14 days before vaccination. This chain joins TRBV5-1 and TRBJ2-7; 7 bases are a match to TRBD1. This receptor was obtained from a man between 45 and 60 years old who received an inactivated influenza vaccine. In nucleotides, the CDR3 is TGCGCCAGCAGCCTCGAGACAGGGTGGTCTCAGTACTTC. It codes for CASSLETGWSQYF.